This record looks at one T cell receptor (beta chain) sequence and its context. V shed 7 bases, J shed 9 bases, and the junction held 6 bases outside the gene matches. CDR1 and CDR2 (germline): SQVTM, ANQGSEA. This CDR3 has 11 amino acids. Sequencing was performed with immunoSEQ multiplex PCR; in TCRdb, only in-frame clones are kept and a portion is missing. The profile shows approximately 61,000 clones, about 88% of them singletons. These data are taken from a study of T cell changes during pregnancy in multiple sclerosis. This chain links TRBV29-1 with TRBJ1-1; 9 bases map to TRBD1. The TCR was taken from a female donor in good health, enrolled as a control in a pregnancy study. The sample in question was peripheral blood, obtained in the first trimester of pregnancy. The CDR3 sequence: CSAYTGGKAFF. CDR3 DNA: TGCAGCGCATATACAGGGGGCAAAGCTTTCTTT.